Following are 26 T cell receptor beta chains from one sample sequenced in a study of blood T cell repertoires in COVID-19. Repertoires were generated with immunoSEQ multiplex PCR, while TCRdb's copy carries only in-frame clones and drops some. This table has about 280,000 clones, roughly 80% appearing once. Sequenced: PBMCs or T cells enriched from blood (not recorded which). The receptors originated from a man between 40 and 49 years old who had been exposed to COVID-19.

This clone has only a few counts. The V call is TRBV30, the J call TRBJ1-5; 7 bases fit TRBD1. This CDR3 comprises 16 residues. Germline V gene data show CDR1 as GTSNPN and CDR2 as SVGIG (reference sequence). For the CDR3, the DNA is TGTGCTTGGGGCCGAGCCTCAGGGGGTGTCCGACAGCCCCAGCATTTT. This encodes CAWGRASGGVRQPQHF.

This chain uses TRBV6-5 with TRBJ1-1; D is unresolved. This CDR3 spans 13 amino acids. In germline, CDR1 is MNHEY, CDR2 SVGAGI. Trimming removed 7 bases from V and 1 base from J, with 10 bases in between. DNA for the CDR3: TGTGCCAGCACCAAGAACGGGAACACTGAAGCTTTCTTT. It yields the protein CASTKNGNTEAFF.

The sample holds one count of this clone. The CDR3 loop reads CASSPGQGDREQYF. CDR3 coding DNA: TGTGCCAGCTCGCCGGGACAGGGGGATCGCGAGCAGTACTTC. The chain uses TRBV18 and TRBJ2-7, with 11 bases aligning to TRBD1. Germline loops: CDR1 KGHSH, CDR2 LQKENI. V lost 6 bases and J lost 6; bases outside the gene matches: 7. CDR3 size: 14 residues.

This chain connects TRBV24-1 to TRBJ2-2; 7 nucleotides agree with TRBD2. CDR1 KGHDR and CDR2 SFDVKD come from the germline V gene. J gave up 7 bases and V 6 bases, and 10 bases lay outside the gene matches. The CDR3 is 15 residues long. The CDR3 protein is CATSRGRAENGELFF. The CDR3 bases are TGTGCCACCAGTCGGGGGAGGGCCGAAAACGGGGAGCTGTTTTTT.

This clone was seen more than once but under ten times. The chain combines TRBV3-1 (or the pseudogene TRBV3-2) with TRBJ2-1; tentative D call: TRBD2 (5 bases). CDR3 length equals 15 residues. The germline V and J ends were trimmed by 4 bases and 0 bases, with 10 bases remaining between them. Germline assignment: CDR1 LGHDT and CDR2 YNNKEL (reference sequence). The CDR3 DNA follows: TGTGCCAGCAGCCTGGACTTTAGCTCCTACAATGAGCAGTTCTTC. It specifies CASSLDFSSYNEQFF.

This chain's CDR3 is CASSPPSTDTQYF. The CDR3 DNA reads TGTGCCAGCAGCCCCCCTAGCACAGATACGCAGTATTTT. The chain recombines TRBV7-9 with TRBJ2-3; D gene uncertain. This CDR3 is 13 amino acids long. CDR1 and CDR2 (germline): SEHNR, FQNEAQ (reference sequence). V was clipped by 5 bases and J by 0 bases, with 6 bases between them.

The chain couples TRBV5-1 to TRBJ2-2; 12 bases match TRBD2. CDR1 and CDR2 (germline): SGHRS, YFSETQ. CDR3 length: 16 amino acids. V trimming: 3 bases; J trimming: 7 bases; junction bases outside the gene matches: 7. As DNA, the CDR3 is TGCGCCAGCAGCTCGTCTAGCGGGAGGGTCGGCGGGGAGCTGTTTTTT. Residues: CASSSSSGRVGGELFF.

This chain uses TRBV7-9 with TRBJ2-3; TRBD2 matches at 9 bases. V lost 1 base to trimming and J lost 3 bases; unmatched junction nucleotides: 5. The V gene's germline CDR1 is SEHNR and CDR2 FQNEAQ (reference sequence). This CDR3 contains 16 residues. The CDR3 DNA reads TGTGCCAGCAGCTTAGTGTTAGCGGGAGTGACAGATACGCAGTATTTT. It specifies CASSLVLAGVTDTQYF.

In this sample, this clone turned up a few times. V usage is TRBV5-4 and J usage is TRBJ1-2; maybe TRBD1 (6 bases). Deletions cut 4 bases from V and 8 bases from J, with 18 bases between. Germline V lookup: CDR1 SGHNT, CDR2 YYREEE (reference sequence). This CDR3 has 14 residues. DNA for the CDR3: TGTGCCAGCAGCCTGGTTACGGGGGGGCGAGGCTACACCTTC. Translation gives CASSLVTGGRGYTF.

This clone was seen a single time. The rearrangement uses TRBV5-1 and TRBJ2-7; a weak D match, TRBD2 (7 bases). V shed 1 base and J shed 3 bases, with 20 bases lying between them. There are 17 residues in the CDR3. CDR1 is SGHRS and CDR2 is YFSETQ in the germline V gene. The CDR3: CASSLRSGAGAVYEQYF. The CDR3 coding sequence is TGCGCCAGCAGCTTGCGCAGCGGGGCAGGGGCGGTCTACGAGCAGTACTTC.

The chain is built from TRBV29-1 and TRBJ1-1; 7 positions agree with TRBD1. Germline CDR1 reads SQVTM; CDR2 reads ANQGSEA. The length of the CDR3 is 15 residues. V was pared by 4 bases and J by 3 bases, with 11 bases of the junction left unmatched. Here the CDR3 reads CSVAGGRGSDTEAFF. The CDR3 DNA follows: TGCAGCGTTGCAGGGGGGCGCGGTTCGGACACTGAAGCTTTCTTT.

The chain employs TRBV4-1 and TRBJ1-1; TRBD1 might be the D (5 bases). Trimming took off 4 bases at V and 1 base at J, with 13 bases between the two ends. Germline V gene data show CDR1 as MGHRA and CDR2 as YSYEKL. CDR3 length equals 15 residues. This CDR3 is CASSRGHDPNTEAFF. CDR3 nucleotide sequence: TGCGCCAGCAGCCGAGGACACGACCCGAACACTGAAGCTTTCTTT.

The chain recombines TRBV19 with TRBJ2-1, with 9 nucleotides matching TRBD2. CDR3 length: 16 residues. J lost 2 bases, V lost 3 bases, and 5 bases had no gene match. CDR1 is LNHDA and CDR2 is SQIVND in the germline V gene (reference sequence). The CDR3 DNA reads as TGTGCCAGTAGTATCCGACTAGCGGTAACCTACAATGAGCAGTTCTTC. Translating it yields CASSIRLAVTYNEQFF.

The rearrangement uses TRBV4-2 and TRBJ2-7, with D unresolved. The V and J ends lost 0 bases and 6 bases respectively, with 6 bases between them. CDR3 length equals 12 residues. Germline V CDR1 and CDR2: LGHNA, YNFKEQ. CDR3 amino acids: CASSQDSIEQYF. The DNA for the CDR3 is TGTGCCAGCAGCCAAGATTCCATCGAGCAGTACTTC.

J is TRBJ2-7 and V is TRBV5-1; 13 bases are shared with TRBD2. Germline V gene data show CDR1 as SGHRS and CDR2 as YFSETQ. This CDR3 comprises 16 residues. Losses at the gene ends were 4 bases for V and 3 bases for J; bases not matched to a gene: 7. The CDR3: CASSTQTSGRFYEQYF. The CDR3 DNA is TGCGCCAGCAGCACGCAGACTAGCGGGAGGTTCTACGAGCAGTACTTC.

The chain carries TRBV2 and TRBJ1-5, with D uncertain. The CDR3 is made up of 15 amino acids. CDR1 SNHLY and CDR2 FYNNEI come from the germline V gene. Trimming took off 0 bases at V and 0 bases at J, with 6 bases between the two ends. CDR3 sequence: CASSEAQSSNQPQHF. CDR3 DNA sequence: TGTGCCAGCAGTGAAGCACAGAGTAGCAATCAGCCCCAGCATTTT.

The rearrangement uses TRBV11-2 and TRBJ2-7; possible D gene TRBD2, 6 bases. The V and J ends lost 3 bases and 2 bases respectively, with 20 bases between them. Germline CDR1 is SGHAT and CDR2 is FQNNGV. This CDR3 is 17 amino acids long. CDR3 coding DNA: TGTGCCAGCAGCTTTGACGGGTCCGGGGGTCCCGCCTACGAGCAGTACTTC. As protein: CASSFDGSGGPAYEQYF.

The rearrangement links TRBV10-3 to TRBJ1-4; TRBD1 agrees at 7 bases. V lost 3 bases and J lost 8; bases outside the gene matches: 3. The CDR3 is made up of 13 amino acids. Germline CDR1 is ENHRY and CDR2 is SYGVKD. Here the CDR3 reads CAISDRGIEKLFF. As DNA, the CDR3 is TGTGCCATCAGTGACAGGGGGATCGAAAAACTGTTTTTT.

This clone was observed once. The chain is built from TRBV24-1 and TRBJ2-6, with 7 bases fitting TRBD2. The trim removed 2 bases at V and 1 base at J, leaving 4 bases unmatched. The CDR3 is 17 amino acids. Germline V CDR1 and CDR2: KGHDR, SFDVKD. The CDR3 DNA is TGTGCCACCAGTGATTCGGGGGGAGTATCTGGGGCCAACGTCCTGACTTTC. As protein: CATSDSGGVSGANVLTF.

The J gene is TRBJ2-1, the V gene TRBV7-9; 13 positions match TRBD2. The germline CDR1 and CDR2 sequences are SEHNR and FQNEAQ (reference sequence). The length of the CDR3 is 18 residues. V gave up 5 bases and J gave up 3 bases; unmatched junction bases: 10. The CDR3 here is CASSPRGRLAGGYNEQFF. Here the CDR3 DNA reads TGTGCCAGCAGCCCAAGAGGAAGACTAGCGGGAGGCTACAATGAGCAGTTCTTC.

The chain recombines TRBV5-1 with TRBJ1-2; D gene uncertain. V was pared by 4 bases and J by 0 bases, with 16 bases between. CDR3 size: 16 residues. Looked up from germline, CDR1 is SGHRS and CDR2 is YFSETQ. The CDR3 here is CASSPGEGTTNYGYTF. DNA of the CDR3: TGCGCCAGCAGCCCCGGGGAGGGAACCACTAACTATGGCTACACCTTC.

This clone was counted a few times. The genes are TRBV5-1 and TRBJ2-7; 7 bases align to TRBD1. With V trimmed by 2 bases and J by 4 bases, 9 bases remained unmatched. CDR1 and CDR2 from the germline V gene are SGHRS and YFSETQ. CDR3 length: 15 residues. DNA for the CDR3: TGCGCCAGCAGCTTTCATATATCAGGGGGTTACGAGCAGTACTTC. Translated, it gives CASSFHISGGYEQYF.

V and J are TRBV5-1 and TRBJ2-1, with D possibly TRBD1 on 5 matching bases. The V gene lost 1 base and the J gene lost 5 bases, with 7 bases spanning the gap. The germline gives CDR1 SGHRS, CDR2 YFSETQ. This CDR3 has 13 residues. The CDR3 DNA sequence: TGCGCCAGCAGCTTGTTAGGGGACAATGAGCAGTTCTTC. It is translated as CASSLLGDNEQFF.

This chain joins TRBV24-1 and TRBJ2-1; 9 nucleotides match TRBD1. The CDR3 loop spans 16 amino acids. Trimming at V came to 4 bases and at J to 8 bases, leaving 11 bases not matched to a gene. Germline assignment: CDR1 KGHDR and CDR2 SFDVKD. CDR3 bases: TGTGCCACCAGTGACTCTGGACAGGGGTGGCGGGATGAGCAGTTCTTC. Translated, it gives CATSDSGQGWRDEQFF.

This chain joins TRBV10-3 and TRBJ1-1, with no clear D. The CDR3 runs to 11 residues. Trimming took off 6 bases at V and 4 bases at J, with 6 bases between the two ends. Germline V CDR1 and CDR2: ENHRY, SYGVKD. CDR3 sequence: CAIRSFTEAFF. The DNA for the CDR3 is TGTGCCATCAGGAGTTTCACTGAAGCTTTCTTT.

The chain carries TRBV19 and TRBJ1-2, with a possible D match to TRBD1 (5 bases). The germline CDR1 and CDR2 sequences are LNHDA and SQIVND (reference sequence). The germline V and J ends were trimmed by 7 bases and 4 bases, with 16 bases remaining between them. There are 14 residues in the CDR3. The CDR3 sequence is CASNMAGSTYGYTF. The CDR3 bases are TGTGCCAGTAATATGGCAGGGTCAACCTATGGCTACACCTTC.